What follows are 3 T cell receptor beta chains derived from one specimen sequenced in a study of monozygotic twins with inflammatory bowel disease. TCRdb reanalyzed the 5' RACE reads and collapses them to one entry per CDR3 protein, without DNA. Reported are 200,000 to 250,000 distinct CDR3 sequences; the ten largest clones contain roughly 1.7%. Specimen: blood. These receptors were collected from a human donor with ulcerative colitis or Crohn's disease, or a healthy co-twin of an affected twin (not recorded which).

The chain couples TRBV10-3 to TRBJ2-5; TCRdb's D call of TRBD1 is untestable without DNA. CDR1 is ENHRY and CDR2 is SYGVKD in the germline V gene. There are 14 residues in the CDR3. CDR3 residues: CAISVGGSQETQYF.

The chain is built from TRBV5-1 and TRBJ2-7; TCRdb gives TRBD1 as the D gene, but with no DNA this cannot be confirmed. Germline V gives CDR1 SGHRS, CDR2 YFSETQ. CDR3 length: 12 residues. CDR3: CASSLQGVEQYF.

The chain employs TRBV7-6 and TRBJ2-5. The CDR3 runs 13 residues. The germline gives CDR1 SGHVS, CDR2 FNYEAQ. This CDR3 reads CASSSTPQETQYF.